Below are 16 T cell receptor beta chains sequenced from a single sample in a study of T cells in Graves' hyperthyroidism and ophthalmopathy. Amplified TCR beta CDR3 regions derived from RNA transcripts. With the HTBI primer set, the TCR CDR3 went through a first round of RT-PCR. TCRdb re-called the multiplex PCR reads through MiXCR, storing one row per CDR3 protein. The sample consists of fewer than 250,000 distinct CDR3 sequences, approximately 25% of them appearing once. Sequencing was done on a sample of blood. These receptors all come from a woman aged 40 to 50 with Graves' ophthalmopathy.

This clonotype was picked up many times. V and J are TRBV9 and TRBJ2-5; the match to TRBD2 covers 7 bases. Looked up from germline, CDR1 is SGDLS and CDR2 is YYNGEE. This CDR3 has 16 residues. V lost 3 bases to trimming and J lost 0 bases; unmatched junction nucleotides: 8. The CDR3 DNA is TGTGCCAGCAGCGCGCGGGAGTTCGGGTACCAAGAGACCCAGTACTTC. Protein: CASSAREFGYQETQYF.

This clonotype was counted many times. The V gene is TRBV13, the J gene TRBJ2-5, with 7 bases lining up with TRBD2. CDR1 is PRHDT and CDR2 is FYEKMQ in the germline V gene (reference sequence). This CDR3 spans 14 amino acids. J was trimmed by 1 base and V by 5 bases; bases with no gene match: 4. The CDR3 DNA reads as TGTGCCAGCAGCCTGAGACTAGCCCAAGAGACCCAGTACTTC. Translating gives CASSLRLAQETQYF.

This clonotype was counted at least ten times. DNA for the CDR3: TGCAGTGCTAGATCCGGGGGGACAGGGGTTGAGCAGTACTTC. Protein product: CSARSGGTGVEQYF. V is TRBV20-1 and J is TRBJ2-7; 10 bases match TRBD1. Germline values: CDR1 DFQATT, CDR2 SNEGSKA (reference sequence). There are 14 residues in the CDR3. J gave up 7 bases and V 2 bases, and 8 bases lay outside the gene matches.

In this sample, this clonotype turned up many times. The gene calls are TRBV4-1 and TRBJ1-1; D call uncertain. This CDR3 region has 14 residues. The germline CDR1 and CDR2 sequences are MGHRA and YSYEKL. The ends were cut back, 4 bases at V and 1 base at J, with 10 bases in the middle. In DNA, the CDR3 is TGCGCCAGCAGCCTACGGTGGGGGAACACTGAAGCTTTCTTT. It translates to CASSLRWGNTEAFF.

The chain links TRBV7-8 to TRBJ2-3; D is ambiguous. The V and J ends lost 1 base and 0 bases respectively, with 2 bases between them. The CDR3 loop spans 13 amino acids. Germline CDR1 SGHVS, CDR2 FQNEAQ. CDR3 DNA: TGTGCCAGCAGCTTAGGCAGCACAGATACGCAGTATTTT. This translates into CASSLGSTDTQYF.

This clonotype showed up just a few times. Relative to the germline gene, one junction end is altered; a read error may explain this. The chain is built from TRBV7-2 and TRBJ2-5, with 9 bases lining up with TRBD1. The CDR3 runs 15 residues. Germline V gene data show CDR1 as SGHTA and CDR2 as FQGNSA. CDR3 in DNA: TGTGCCAGCAGCTTCCGGGACAGGGTAATGGAGACCCCGTACTTC. Protein sequence: CASSFRDRVMETPYF.

This clonotype was found many times. V gene TRBV9 combines with J gene TRBJ1-1; D unclear. The germline V gene encodes CDR1 SGDLS and CDR2 YYNGEE. This CDR3 has 15 amino acids. Trimming shortened V by 2 bases and J by 6 bases, and 17 bases separated the two germline ends. The DNA of the CDR3 is TGTGCCAGCAGCGTCGGGTGGAAGGGCTGGCCTGAAGCTTTCTTT. Residues: CASSVGWKGWPEAFF.

There are many counts of this clonotype. The V gene is TRBV7-2, the J gene TRBJ1-2; maybe TRBD1 (6 bases). This CDR3 contains 14 residues. Germline V gene sequence: CDR1 SGHTA, CDR2 FQGNSA. V gave up 5 bases and J gave up 4 bases, with 14 bases separating them. The CDR3 DNA reads TGTGCCAGCAGCCAGGGGAGGGTGGGCTATGGCTACACCTTC. Its protein product is CASSQGRVGYGYTF.

The sample holds many counts of this clonotype. V and J are TRBV11-1 and TRBJ2-7, with 10 bases identical to TRBD2. J gave up 0 bases and V 5 bases, and 7 bases lay outside the gene matches. The CDR3 covers 16 residues. The germline CDR1 and CDR2 sequences are SGHAT and FQDESV (reference sequence). This CDR3 is CASSGLLAGPSYEQYF. The CDR3 DNA reads as TGTGCCAGCAGCGGACTACTAGCGGGGCCCTCCTACGAGCAGTACTTC.

In its sample, this clonotype was seen many times. The V and J genes are TRBV4-1 and TRBJ2-6; 9 bases are shared with TRBD2. The CDR3 loop spans 17 amino acids. Germline loops: CDR1 MGHRA, CDR2 YSYEKL. V dropped 4 bases and J dropped 0; count of bases not matched to a gene: 4. DNA of the CDR3: TGCGCCAGCAGCCTTGTAGCGGGGGACTCTGGGGCCAACGTCCTGACTTTC. Translated, it gives CASSLVAGDSGANVLTF.

The sample holds a few counts of this clonotype. This chain joins TRBV28 and TRBJ2-5; perhaps TRBD1 as D (5 bases). Germline CDR1 is MDHEN and CDR2 is SYDVKM. This CDR3 has 13 amino acids. Between the trimmed V and J ends, which lost 6 bases and 6 bases, there was a span of 14 bases. The chain's CDR3 is CASRGQGGKTQYF. For the CDR3, the DNA is TGTGCCAGCAGGGGCCAGGGTGGAAAGACCCAGTACTTC.

This clonotype appeared many times. The genes are TRBV29-1 and TRBJ1-6, with unresolved D. This CDR3 is 13 amino acids long. Germline-derived CDR1 and CDR2 are SQVTM and ANQGSEA. The V and J ends lost 3 bases and 7 bases respectively, with 10 bases between them. The CDR3 DNA follows: TGCAGCGTTGAGGAAGGTCGGAATTCACCCCTCCACTTT. It translates to CSVEEGRNSPLHF. Full variable domain (remainder filled in from reference TRBV29-1 and TRBJ1-6): SAVISQKPSRDICQRGTSLTIQCQVDSQVTMMFWYRQQPGQSLTLIATANQGSEATYESGFVIDKFPISRPNLTFSTLTVSNMSPEDSSIYLCSVEEGRNSPLHFGNGTRLTVT.

Ten or more counts support this clonotype. The genes are TRBV6-2 or TRBV6-3 and TRBJ2-7; 11 bases fit TRBD2. CDR3 length: 14 amino acids. The germline CDR1 and CDR2 sequences are MNHEY and SVGEGT. V lost 6 bases to trimming and J lost 9 bases; unmatched junction nucleotides: 10. For the CDR3, the DNA is TGTGCCAGCAGCACTACTAGCGGGAGAGCGAGGCAGTACTTC. This gives the protein CASSTTSGRARQYF.

This clonotype was seen a few times. J is TRBJ1-2 and V is TRBV11-3; D possibly corresponds to TRBD1 (6 bases). V was clipped by 2 bases and J by 1 base, with 8 bases between them. The CDR3 has 14 residues. Germline lookup yields CDR1 SGHNT and CDR2 YENEEA. The chain's CDR3 is CASSLQGNNYGYTF. Here the CDR3 DNA reads TGTGCCAGCAGCTTACAGGGGAATAACTATGGCTACACCTTC.

With respect to this clonotype: The junction shows a germline mismatch at one end, possibly a read error. The chain uses TRBV24-1 and TRBJ1-2, with D possibly TRBD1 on 6 matching bases. This CDR3 region has 13 residues. Germline V CDR1 and CDR2: KGHDR, SFDVKD. Here the CDR3 reads CATSGPTGNGYNF. CDR3 nucleotide sequence: TGTGCCACCAGTGGCCCGACAGGAAATGGCTACAACTTC.

Ten or more counts support this clonotype. The chain couples TRBV5-1 to TRBJ1-1, with 7 positions matching TRBD1. Germline V lookup: CDR1 SGHRS, CDR2 YFSETQ. V dropped 7 bases and J dropped 2; count of bases not matched to a gene: 5. The length of the CDR3 is 13 residues. The CDR3 sequence is CASQRGQNTEAFF. For the CDR3, the DNA is TGCGCCAGCCAAAGGGGGCAAAACACTGAAGCTTTCTTT.